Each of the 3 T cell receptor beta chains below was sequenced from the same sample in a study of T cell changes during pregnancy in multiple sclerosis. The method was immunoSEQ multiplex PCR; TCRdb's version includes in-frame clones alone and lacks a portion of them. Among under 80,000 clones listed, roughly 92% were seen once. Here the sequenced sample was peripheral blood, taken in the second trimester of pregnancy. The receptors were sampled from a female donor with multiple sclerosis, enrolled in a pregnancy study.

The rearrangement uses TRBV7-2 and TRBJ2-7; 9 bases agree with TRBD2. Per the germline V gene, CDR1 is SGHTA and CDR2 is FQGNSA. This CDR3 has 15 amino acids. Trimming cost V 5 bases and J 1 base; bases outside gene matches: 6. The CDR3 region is CASSPWAGGSYEQYF. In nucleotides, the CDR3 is TGTGCCAGCAGCCCCTGGGCGGGGGGGTCCTACGAGCAGTACTTC. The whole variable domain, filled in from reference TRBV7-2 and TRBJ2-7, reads GAGVSQSPSNKVTEKGKDVELRCDPISGHTALYWYRQSLGQGLEFLIYFQGNSAPDKSGLPSDRFSAERTGGSVSTLTIQRTQQEDSAVYLCASSPWAGGSYEQYFGPGTRLTVT.

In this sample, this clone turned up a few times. This CDR3 reads CASSGDLILHTQYF. In DNA, the CDR3 is TGTGCCAGCAGCGGGGACTTGATTCTCCATACGCAGTATTTT. The chain links TRBV9 to TRBJ2-3, with D perhaps matching TRBD2 (6 bases). CDR1 is SGDLS, CDR2 YYNGEE, per germline. The CDR3 runs to 14 residues. V lost 3 bases and J 7 bases, leaving 15 bases between the germline ends.

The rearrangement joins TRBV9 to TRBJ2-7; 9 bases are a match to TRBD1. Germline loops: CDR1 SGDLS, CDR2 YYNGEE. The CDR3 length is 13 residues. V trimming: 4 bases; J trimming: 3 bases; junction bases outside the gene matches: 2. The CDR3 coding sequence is TGTGCCAGCAGCAGGGGACAGGGCTACGAGCAGTACTTC. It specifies CASSRGQGYEQYF.